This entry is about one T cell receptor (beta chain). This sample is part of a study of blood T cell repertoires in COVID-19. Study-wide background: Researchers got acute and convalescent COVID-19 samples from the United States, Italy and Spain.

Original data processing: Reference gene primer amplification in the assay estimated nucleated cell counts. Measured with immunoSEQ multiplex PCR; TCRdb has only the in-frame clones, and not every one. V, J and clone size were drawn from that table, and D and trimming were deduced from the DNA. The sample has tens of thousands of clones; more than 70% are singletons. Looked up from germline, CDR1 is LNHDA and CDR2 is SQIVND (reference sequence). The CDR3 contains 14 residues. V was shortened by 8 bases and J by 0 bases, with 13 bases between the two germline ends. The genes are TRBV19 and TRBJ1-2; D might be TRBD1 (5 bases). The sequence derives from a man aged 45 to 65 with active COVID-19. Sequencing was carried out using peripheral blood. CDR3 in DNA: TGTGCCAGTTCCCGGGGGGGTGCTAACTATGGCTACACCTTC. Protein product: CASSRGGANYGYTF. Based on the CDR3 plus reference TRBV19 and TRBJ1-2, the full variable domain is DGGITQSPKYLFRKEGQNVTLSCEQNLNHDAMYWYRQDPGQGLRLIYYSQIVNDFQKGDIAEGYSVSREKKESFPLTVTSAQKNPTAFYLCASSRGGANYGYTFGSGTRLTVV.